A single sample is the source of the 6 T cell receptor beta chains below, sequenced in a study of blood T cell repertoires in COVID-19. Produced via immunoSEQ multiplex PCR; TCRdb's table is partial and in-frame only. The sample lists around 190,000 clones; roughly 77% were seen once. The source material was PBMCs or T cells enriched from blood (not recorded which). Source of these receptors: a woman aged 45-65 years with acute COVID-19.

This chain links TRBV3-1 (or the pseudogene TRBV3-2) with TRBJ2-5; D may be TRBD2 (7 bases). The germline V and J ends were trimmed by 1 base and 0 bases, with 9 bases remaining between them. CDR3 length equals 15 residues. CDR1 LGHDT and CDR2 YNNKEL come from the germline V gene (reference sequence). DNA of the CDR3: TGTGCCAGCAGCCAAGCGGGGGGCCACCAAGAGACCCAGTACTTC. Its protein product is CASSQAGGHQETQYF.

The V and J genes are TRBV28 and TRBJ1-2, with TRBD1 as a possible D gene (5 bases). CDR1 is MDHEN and CDR2 is SYDVKM in the germline V gene. The CDR3 totals 14 residues. V dropped 6 bases and J dropped 0 bases, with 11 bases sitting between them. CDR3 in DNA: TGTGCCAGCAGCACGGGGGGGGCTAACTATGGCTACACCTTC. It translates to CASSTGGANYGYTF.

The chain couples TRBV6-5 to TRBJ1-2; 10 nucleotides align to TRBD1. There are 16 residues in the CDR3. Germline V gene sequence: CDR1 MNHEY, CDR2 SVGAGI. V lost 0 bases to trimming and J lost 5 bases; unmatched junction nucleotides: 6. CDR3 residues: CASSYSSGQGRYGYTF. DNA of the CDR3: TGTGCCAGCAGTTACTCGTCGGGACAGGGGAGGTATGGCTACACCTTC.

The chain employs TRBV28 and TRBJ1-1, with D possibly being TRBD1 (6 bases). Germline V gives CDR1 MDHEN, CDR2 SYDVKM. This CDR3 has 16 residues. Trimming took off 6 bases at V and 3 bases at J, with 20 bases between the two ends. CDR3 sequence: CASSTYHLGGHTEAFF. DNA of the CDR3: TGTGCCAGCAGCACATATCACCTTGGGGGCCACACTGAAGCTTTCTTT.

The chain carries TRBV12-3 or TRBV12-4 and TRBJ1-4; maybe TRBD1 (5 bases). CDR3 size: 11 residues. The germline V and J ends were trimmed by 7 bases and 15 bases, with 15 bases remaining between them. Here the CDR3 reads CASTLGGNMFF. In DNA form, the CDR3 reads TGTGCCAGCACCCTGGGGGGGAATATGTTTTTT.

In this sample, this clone turned up a few times. The chain joins TRBV18 to TRBJ2-3, with D possibly matching TRBD2 (5 bases). Germline loops: CDR1 KGHSH, CDR2 LQKENI. V lost 6 bases and J lost 6, with 16 bases in between. The CDR3 has 14 amino acids. CDR3 amino acids: CASSPTSPSDTQYF. CDR3 nucleotides: TGTGCCAGCTCTCCTACTTCCCCTAGCGATACGCAGTATTTT.